A selection of T cell receptor beta chains follows, all from one sample in a study of T cell changes during pregnancy in multiple sclerosis. Sequenced by immunoSEQ multiplex PCR; TCRdb stores in-frame clones only, minus some. The sample lists tens of thousands of clones, approximately 90% occurring once. Sequencing was performed on peripheral blood, taken before pregnancy. These receptors were collected from a female donor with multiple sclerosis, enrolled in a pregnancy study. Both conserved end residues are part of each CDR3. The D gene is left open where the match is weak. The size of a clone is reported for some rows only, either as once, few or many, or as a class for expanded clones.

d_call j_call v_call clone_size cdr3_aa cdr3_nt
NA TRBJ2-3 TRBV4-2 once CASSQDPGVQRTDTQYF TGTGCCAGCAGCCAGGACCCCGGGGTGCAGCGCACAGATACGCAGTATTTT
NA TRBJ1-1 TRBV4-3 few CASSPITGKGSTEAFF TGCGCCAGCAGCCCAATAACAGGGAAGGGGAGCACTGAAGCTTTCTTT
NA TRBJ1-1 TRBV28 NA CASSPPRTVNTEAFF TGTGCCAGCAGTCCCCCCAGGACAGTGAACACTGAAGCTTTCTTT
NA TRBJ2-5 TRBV27 NA CASTSSNQETQYF TGTGCCAGCACCTCCAGTAACCAAGAGACCCAGTACTTC
NA TRBJ1-2 TRBV18 once CASSPLPAGGYTF TGTGCCAGCTCACCCCTTCCGGCCGGGGGCTACACCTTC
TRBD2 TRBJ2-1 TRBV29-1 NA CSARTSGYNEQFF TGCAGCGCGAGGACTAGCGGCTACAATGAGCAGTTCTTC
TRBD2 TRBJ2-5 TRBV7-2 once CASSRGGSPETQYF TGTGCCAGCAGCCGGGGGGGGTCCCCGGAGACCCAGTACTTC
NA TRBJ2-1 TRBV15 NA CATSLRLRGEQFF TGTGCCACCAGCCTCCGGCTAAGGGGTGAGCAGTTCTTC
NA TRBJ2-7 TRBV5-1 NA CASSPDPAQSYEQYF TGCGCCAGCAGCCCCGATCCTGCCCAGTCCTACGAGCAGTACTTC
NA TRBJ2-5 TRBV2 NA CASLRAGAKETQYF TGTGCCAGCCTCCGGGCGGGGGCGAAAGAGACCCAGTACTTC
TRBD1 TRBJ2-2 TRBV11-1 NA CASSFGTGHTGELFF TGTGCCAGCAGCTTTGGGACAGGGCACACCGGGGAGCTGTTTTTT
NA TRBJ1-5 TRBV2 NA CASTRQGNQPQHF TGTGCCAGCACCCGACAGGGCAATCAGCCCCAGCATTTT
TRBD2 TRBJ2-2 TRBV5-1 NA CASSLALAGGHGELFF TGCGCCAGCAGCTTGGCCTTAGCGGGGGGACACGGGGAGCTGTTTTTT
NA TRBJ1-1 TRBV4-1 NA CASSLSPGQMNTEAFF TGCGCCAGCAGCCTATCACCGGGACAAATGAACACTGAAGCTTTCTTT
NA TRBJ2-5 TRBV4-2 NA CASSRGTGQETQYF TGTGCCAGCAGCCGAGGGACTGGGCAAGAGACCCAGTACTTC
NA TRBJ2-3 TRBV6-5 NA CASSPGLTSTDTQYF TGTGCCAGCAGTCCCGGGTTGACTAGCACAGATACGCAGTATTTT
TRBD2 TRBJ2-3 TRBV4-1 NA CASSQGLAGTDTQYF TGCGCCAGCAGCCAGGGACTAGCGGGCACAGATACGCAGTATTTT
NA TRBJ1-4 TRBV7-8 NA CASSFGRVNEKLFF TGTGCCAGCAGCTTTGGGAGGGTTAATGAAAAACTGTTTTTT
NA TRBJ2-7 TRBV7-8 NA CASAIPPAGQQYF TGTGCCAGCGCTATACCACCGGCAGGCCAGCAGTACTTC
TRBD2 TRBJ2-1 TRBV9 NA CASSAGTRDNEQFF TGTGCCAGCAGCGCCGGGACTAGAGACAATGAGCAGTTCTTC
TRBD2 TRBJ2-1 TRBV2 NA CASSEARTSGSGEQFF TGTGCCAGCAGTGAAGCTCGGACTAGCGGGAGCGGTGAGCAGTTCTTC
NA TRBJ2-1 TRBV21-1 NA CASSKKRTGGNEQFF TGTGCCAGCAGCAAAAAAAGGACAGGGGGCAATGAGCAGTTCTTC
TRBD1 TRBJ2-3 TRBV5-8 NA CASSSGQGATDTQYF TGTGCCAGCAGCAGCGGACAGGGGGCCACAGATACGCAGTATTTT
NA TRBJ2-2 TRBV30 NA CAWTMNTGELFF TGTGCCTGGACCATGAACACCGGGGAGCTGTTTTTT
NA TRBJ2-1 TRBV2 NA CASSEVSGRYNEQFF TGTGCCAGCAGTGAAGTTAGCGGCAGATACAATGAGCAGTTCTTC
TRBD2 TRBJ2-1 TRBV7-7 once CASSLNLPAGGNLGEQFF TGTGCCAGCAGCTTAAATCTCCCAGCGGGAGGGAACCTGGGTGAGCAGTTCTTC
NA TRBJ1-5 TRBV4-2 NA CASSQDARDQPQHF TGTGCCAGCAGCCAAGATGCACGCGATCAGCCCCAGCATTTT
TRBD2 TRBJ2-5 TRBV2 NA CASSESGGRVQETQYF TGTGCCAGCAGTGAATCGGGCGGGAGGGTTCAAGAGACCCAGTACTTC
TRBD1 TRBJ2-3 TRBV7-9 NA CASSLPRQGLHTDTQYF TGTGCCAGCAGCCTACCACGACAGGGGTTGCACACAGATACGCAGTATTTT
NA TRBJ1-2 TRBV14 NA CASSQEGPVSYTF TGTGCCAGCAGCCAAGAGGGGCCGGTGAGCTACACCTTC
NA TRBJ2-2 TRBV6-5 once CASSLLPGVTGELFF TGTGCCAGCAGCCTCTTGCCAGGGGTCACCGGGGAGCTGTTTTTT
NA TRBJ1-4 TRBV11-2 NA CASSLREKLFF TGTGCCAGCAGCTTAAGGGAGAAACTGTTTTTT
NA TRBJ1-5 TRBV5-4 NA CASSLPNQPQHF TGTGCCAGCAGCCTCCCCAATCAGCCCCAGCATTTT
NA TRBJ1-2 TRBV5-8 NA CASSLGTSARNYGYTF TGTGCCAGCAGCTTAGGCACTAGCGCACGCAACTATGGCTACACCTTC
NA TRBJ1-2 TRBV10-3 once CAISDGLANYGYTF TGTGCCATCAGTGATGGCCTAGCTAACTATGGCTACACCTTC
NA TRBJ1-2 TRBV9 NA CASSVGGGNYGYTF TGTGCCAGCAGCGTAGGAGGGGGAAACTATGGCTACACCTTC
TRBD1 TRBJ2-7 TRBV19 NA CASSIGSGQGREQYF TGTGCCAGTAGTATCGGATCGGGACAGGGGCGCGAGCAGTACTTC
TRBD2 TRBJ2-3 TRBV7-2 NA CASSFVGGRVTDTQYF TGTGCCAGCAGCTTTGTCGGCGGGAGGGTGACAGATACGCAGTATTTT
NA TRBJ2-7 TRBV9 NA CASSREPTYEQYF TGTGCCAGCAGCCGCGAGCCCACCTACGAGCAGTACTTC
NA TRBJ1-5 TRBV6-5 once CASSYSGYSNQPQHF TGTGCCAGCAGTTACAGCGGTTATAGCAATCAGCCCCAGCATTTT
TRBD2 TRBJ2-2 TRBV4-3 NA CASSQGGLAGLTNTGELFF TGCGCCAGCAGCCAGGGGGGACTAGCGGGGCTTACGAACACCGGGGAGCTGTTTTTT
NA TRBJ2-3 TRBV9 NA CASSGGFDTQYF TGTGCCAGCAGCGGAGGGTTTGATACGCAGTATTTT
NA TRBJ2-3 TRBV19 NA CASSIADTQYF TGTGCCAGTAGTATCGCAGATACGCAGTATTTT
NA TRBJ2-1 TRBV14 NA CASSQQGRGRDEQFF TGTGCCAGCAGCCAGCAGGGGCGGGGGAGAGATGAGCAGTTCTTC
TRBD1 TRBJ1-6 TRBV15 once CATSKGTENSPLHF TGTGCCACCAGCAAAGGGACAGAAAATTCACCCCTCCACTTT
NA TRBJ1-2 TRBV2 NA CASIPEVANYGYTF TGTGCCAGTATACCCGAGGTAGCTAACTATGGCTACACCTTC
NA TRBJ2-7 TRBV4-2 NA CASSQSIYYEQYF TGTGCCAGCAGCCAGAGTATATACTACGAGCAGTACTTC
NA TRBJ1-2 TRBV2 NA CASFDRSNGYTF TGTGCCAGCTTTGACAGGAGCAATGGCTACACCTTC
TRBD2 TRBJ2-7 TRBV27 NA CASSYGTSGYEQYF TGTGCCAGCAGTTACGGGACTAGTGGGTACGAGCAGTACTTC
TRBD2 TRBJ2-1 TRBV7-2 NA CASTLLAGVNEQFF TGTGCCAGCACCCTCCTAGCGGGAGTGAATGAGCAGTTCTTC
TRBD2 TRBJ2-5 TRBV7-2 NA CASSLAPPPSGDRETQYF TGTGCCAGCAGCTTAGCGCCTCCCCCTAGCGGGGACCGAGAGACCCAGTACTTC
NA TRBJ2-3 TRBV2 NA CASSASTGLTQYF TGTGCCAGCAGTGCGTCTACAGGGTTGACGCAGTATTTT
NA TRBJ2-7 TRBV2 NA CASRASSYEQYF TGTGCCAGCAGGGCCAGCTCCTACGAGCAGTACTTC
TRBD2 TRBJ2-1 TRBV2 NA CASSDSGGYNEQFF TGTGCCAGCAGTGATTCGGGAGGGTACAATGAGCAGTTCTTC
NA TRBJ1-1 TRBV27 NA CASSGRQSPFEAFF TGTGCCAGCAGTGGCCGACAGAGCCCCTTTGAAGCTTTCTTT
NA TRBJ2-7 TRBV6-1 NA CASSDRGEQYF TGTGCCAGCAGTGACAGGGGCGAGCAGTACTTC
TRBD2 TRBJ2-3 TRBV7-2 NA CASSFTSGGTDTQYF TGTGCCAGCAGCTTCACTAGCGGGGGCACAGATACGCAGTATTTT
NA TRBJ2-2 TRBV18 once CASSLGNRDTGELFF TGTGCCAGCTCACTCGGGAACAGGGACACCGGGGAGCTGTTTTTT
NA TRBJ2-2 TRBV18 NA CASSTTSTGELFF TGTGCCAGCTCAACAACAAGCACCGGGGAGCTGTTTTTT